A selection of T cell receptor beta chains follows, all from one sample in a study of cytomegalovirus exposure and HLA in healthy donors. TCRdb's table, derived via immunoSEQ multiplex PCR, lists solely in-frame clones and lacks some. This sample yields 120,000 or so clones, of which approximately 85% are seen a single time; approximately 4.9% belongs to the top ten. The sequencing sample was made of PBMCs. These receptors all come from a man aged 18 to 30 in good health and CMV-seronegative. Both conserved end residues are part of each CDR3. The order of the fields is clone size, V gene, J gene, CDR3 length, D gene, CDR3 DNA, CDR3 protein. D genes are given only for firm matches. The size field is filled for only some rows; it gives once, few, many or a size class.

-	TRBV21-1	TRBJ2-3	17	-	TGTGCCAGCAGCAGAACCCCGCCGGGACAGGGCACAGATACGCAGTATTTT	CASSRTPPGQGTDTQYF
-	TRBV7-9	TRBJ2-7	12	-	TGTGCCAGCACCGGGTCTTCCTACGAGCAGTACTTC	CASTGSSYEQYF
-	TRBV4-2	TRBJ1-3	13	-	TGTGCCAGCAGCCCCCAGGAAGGAAACACCATATATTTT	CASSPQEGNTIYF
-	TRBV28	TRBJ2-5	16	-	TGTGCCAGCAGTTTGGTGTCCAGGGGCTCTCAAGAGACCCAGTACTTC	CASSLVSRGSQETQYF
-	TRBV10-3	TRBJ1-2	15	-	TGTGCCATCAGCGCTCCGACCCAGAGAGGAGATGGCTACACCTTC	CAISAPTQRGDGYTF
-	TRBV6-1	TRBJ1-5	18	-	TGTGCCAGCAGTGAAACCCCAGCTGGGGCGGAGCGCGGTCAGCCCCAGCATTTT	CASSETPAGAERGQPQHF
-	TRBV10-1	TRBJ2-5	14	-	TGCGCCAGCAGTAAGGACAGTAACCAAGAGACCCAGTACTTC	CASSKDSNQETQYF
-	TRBV7-6	TRBJ2-1	17	TRBD2	TGTGCCAGCAGCTTAGTGTCCGGGGGGGCCCCCTACAATGAGCAGTTCTTC	CASSLVSGGAPYNEQFF
once	TRBV30	TRBJ2-7	11	-	TGTGCCTGGAGTCAGGGCTACGAGCAGTACTTC	CAWSQGYEQYF
few	TRBV6-6	TRBJ1-1	13	-	TGTGCCAGCAGTAACAGGGAGAACACTGAAGCTTTCTTT	CASSNRENTEAFF
few	TRBV25-1	TRBJ1-1	13	-	TGTGCCAGCAGTGAACTAGGTCACACTGAAGCTTTCTTT	CASSELGHTEAFF
-	TRBV29-1	TRBJ2-7	15	-	TGCAGCGTTGAAGACCGCAACGGGGGCTCCTACGAGCAGTACTTC	CSVEDRNGGSYEQYF
once	TRBV9	TRBJ1-2	15	TRBD1	TGTGCCAGCAGCGTAGGTGGGACAGTTAACTATGGCTACACCTTC	CASSVGGTVNYGYTF
-	TRBV19	TRBJ1-2	14	-	TGTGCCAGTAGTATGACATCCTCTAACTATGGCTACACCTTC	CASSMTSSNYGYTF
-	TRBV6-1	TRBJ2-5	16	TRBD1	TGTGCCAGCAGTGCAGGCCAGACAGGGAACGGGGAGACCCAGTACTTC	CASSAGQTGNGETQYF
-	TRBV10-2	TRBJ2-2	13	-	TGCGCCAGCAGTACGACTACTCCCGGGGAGCTGTTTTTT	CASSTTTPGELFF